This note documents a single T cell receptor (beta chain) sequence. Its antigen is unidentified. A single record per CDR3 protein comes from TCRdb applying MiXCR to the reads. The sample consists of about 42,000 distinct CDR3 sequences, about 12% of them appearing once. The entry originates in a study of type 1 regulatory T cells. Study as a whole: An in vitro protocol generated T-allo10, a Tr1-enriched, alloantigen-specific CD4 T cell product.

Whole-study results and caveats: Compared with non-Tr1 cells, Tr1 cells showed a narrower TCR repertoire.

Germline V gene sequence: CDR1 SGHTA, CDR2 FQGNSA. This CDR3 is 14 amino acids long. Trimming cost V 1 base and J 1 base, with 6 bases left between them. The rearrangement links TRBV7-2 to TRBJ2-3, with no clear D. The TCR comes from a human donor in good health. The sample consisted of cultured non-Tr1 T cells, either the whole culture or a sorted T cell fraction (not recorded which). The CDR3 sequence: CASSLDPGTDTQYF. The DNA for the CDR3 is TGTGCCAGCAGCTTAGATCCGGGCACAGATACGCAGTATTTT.